This TCR beta chain was sequenced for a study of T cells in localized non-small cell lung cancer. A remark on this clone: Its antigen is unknown.

Profiling relied on immunoSEQ multiplex PCR, and the TCRdb table lists in-frame clones only, not all of them. The sample has just under 80,000 clones; around 84% are singletons. Germline lookup yields CDR1 SGHVS and CDR2 FQNEAQ. Trimming shortened V by 0 bases and J by 3 bases, and 9 bases separated the two germline ends. The CDR3 is 15 residues long. Points from the study as a whole: In the blood, greater T cell density corresponded to longer overall survival. Exceeding tumor, uninvolved adjacent lung had the highest T cell clonality. The study detected a median roughly 61 of the top 100 tumor clones in adjacent lung.

This specimen consisted of peripheral blood, obtained before any cancer treatment. This TCR came from a female donor older than 55 with stage I lung adenocarcinoma. The chain is built from TRBV7-8 and TRBJ2-1; D is ambiguous. The CDR3 nucleotides read TGTGCCAGCAGCTTAGCGCACGGGCTCTACAATGAGCAGTTCTTC. Translating gives CASSLAHGLYNEQFF.